This T cell receptor (beta chain) was identified in a study of sequential checkpoint blockade in melanoma. The CDR3 loop spans 20 amino acids. Germline CDR1 and CDR2: MDHEN and SYDVKM. V lost 2 bases, J lost 0 bases, and 23 bases lay in between. Libraries were prepared by immunoSEQ multiplex PCR; TCRdb keeps only in-frame clonotypes and omits some of them. The repertoire includes more than 25,000 clones, 70% to 85% of them detected once, and roughly 15% sits in the top ten. Indicated treatment: randomized to nivolumab then ipilimumab (arm A) or the reverse (arm B). The V and J genes are TRBV28 and TRBJ1-5; weak D call: TRBD1 (6 bases). This sequence was found in a human donor with melanoma. The starting material was CD8+ T cells sorted from blood (inferred from file names), obtained from a patient given nivolumab and ipilimumab in sequence. As DNA, the CDR3 is TGTGCCAGCAGTTTACGAGGGTCAGGACAGCGGCTATATAGCAATCAGCCCCAGCATTTT. This encodes CASSLRGSGQRLYSNQPQHF.